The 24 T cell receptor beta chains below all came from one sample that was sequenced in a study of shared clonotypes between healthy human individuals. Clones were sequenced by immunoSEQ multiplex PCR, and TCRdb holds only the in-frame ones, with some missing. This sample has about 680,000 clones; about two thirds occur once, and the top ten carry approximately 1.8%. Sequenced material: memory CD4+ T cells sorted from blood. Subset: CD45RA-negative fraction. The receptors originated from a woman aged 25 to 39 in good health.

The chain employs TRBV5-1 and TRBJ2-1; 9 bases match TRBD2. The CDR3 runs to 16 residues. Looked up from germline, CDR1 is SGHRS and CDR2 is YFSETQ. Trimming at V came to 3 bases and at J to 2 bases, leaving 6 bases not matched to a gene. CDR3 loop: CASSYKTSGTYNEQFF. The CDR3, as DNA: TGCGCCAGCAGCTATAAGACTAGCGGTACCTACAATGAGCAGTTCTTC.

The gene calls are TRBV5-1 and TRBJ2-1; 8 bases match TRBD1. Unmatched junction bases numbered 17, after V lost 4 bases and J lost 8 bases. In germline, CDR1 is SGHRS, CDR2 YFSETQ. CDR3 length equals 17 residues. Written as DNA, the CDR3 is TGCGCCAGCAGCCTGCAGGGGGCGCGTTTATCGGGTGATGAGCAGTTCTTC. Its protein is CASSLQGARLSGDEQFF. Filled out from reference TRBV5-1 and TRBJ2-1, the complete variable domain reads KAGVTQTPRYLIKTRGQQVTLSCSPISGHRSVSWYQQTPGQGLQFLFEYFSETQRNKGNFPGRFSGRQFSNSRSEMNVSTLELGDSALYLCASSLQGARLSGDEQFFGPGTRLTVL.

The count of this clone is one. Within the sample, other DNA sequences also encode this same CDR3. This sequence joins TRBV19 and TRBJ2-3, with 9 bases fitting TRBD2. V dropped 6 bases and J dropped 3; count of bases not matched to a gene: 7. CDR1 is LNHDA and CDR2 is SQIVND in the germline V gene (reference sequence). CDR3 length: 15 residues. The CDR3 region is CASSRLAGITDTQYF. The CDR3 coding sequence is TGTGCCAGTAGCCGGCTAGCGGGGATTACAGATACGCAGTATTTT.

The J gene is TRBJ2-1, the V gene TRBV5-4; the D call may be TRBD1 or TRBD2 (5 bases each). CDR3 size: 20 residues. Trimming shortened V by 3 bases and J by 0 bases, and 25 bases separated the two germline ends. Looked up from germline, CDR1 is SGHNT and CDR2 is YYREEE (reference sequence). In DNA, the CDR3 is TGTGCCAGCAGCTCCGATCCATGGGACGTGCGAATGGGCTCCTACAATGAGCAGTTCTTC. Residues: CASSSDPWDVRMGSYNEQFF.

CDR3 loop: CASSQEDRGLKDTQYF. The DNA for the CDR3 is TGTGCCAGCAGCCAGGAGGACAGGGGCCTGAAAGATACGCAGTATTTT. The chain employs TRBV5-4 and TRBJ2-3; TRBD1 matches at 9 bases. This CDR3 spans 16 amino acids. Trimming removed 4 bases from V and 5 bases from J; junction bases left unmatched: 11. Looked up from germline, CDR1 is SGHNT and CDR2 is YYREEE (reference sequence).

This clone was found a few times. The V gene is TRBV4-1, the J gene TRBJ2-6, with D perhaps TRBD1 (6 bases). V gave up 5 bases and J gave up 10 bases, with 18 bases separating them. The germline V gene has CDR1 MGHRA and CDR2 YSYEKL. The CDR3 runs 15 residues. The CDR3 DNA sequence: TGCGCCAGCAGCGCGCGGACAGACGTCTTAAACGTCCTGACTTTC. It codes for CASSARTDVLNVLTF.

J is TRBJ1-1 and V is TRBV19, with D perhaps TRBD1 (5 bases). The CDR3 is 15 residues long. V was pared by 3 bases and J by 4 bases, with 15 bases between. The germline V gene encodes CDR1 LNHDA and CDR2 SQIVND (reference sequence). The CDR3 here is CASSIDFQGFTEAFF. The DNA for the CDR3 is TGTGCCAGTAGTATTGACTTTCAGGGTTTCACTGAAGCTTTCTTT.

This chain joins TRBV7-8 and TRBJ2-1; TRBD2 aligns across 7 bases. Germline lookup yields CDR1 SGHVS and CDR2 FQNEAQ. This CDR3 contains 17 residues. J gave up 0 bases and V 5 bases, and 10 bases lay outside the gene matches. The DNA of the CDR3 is TGTGCCAGCAGCCCCCGCCTGGGGGGGAGCTCCTACAATGAGCAGTTCTTC. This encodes CASSPRLGGSSYNEQFF.

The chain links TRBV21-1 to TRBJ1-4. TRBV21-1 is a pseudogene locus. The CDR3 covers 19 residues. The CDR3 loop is CASRQRVRGKTATNEKLFF. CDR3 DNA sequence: TGTGCCAGCCGCCAAAGAGTACGGGGGAAGACAGCAACTAATGAAAAACTGTTTTTT.

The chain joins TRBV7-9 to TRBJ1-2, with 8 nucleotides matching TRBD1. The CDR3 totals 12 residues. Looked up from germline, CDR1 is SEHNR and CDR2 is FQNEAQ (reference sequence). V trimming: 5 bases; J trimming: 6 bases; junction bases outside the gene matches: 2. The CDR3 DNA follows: TGTGCCAGCAGCGAGACAGGGGATGGCTACACCTTC. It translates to CASSETGDGYTF.

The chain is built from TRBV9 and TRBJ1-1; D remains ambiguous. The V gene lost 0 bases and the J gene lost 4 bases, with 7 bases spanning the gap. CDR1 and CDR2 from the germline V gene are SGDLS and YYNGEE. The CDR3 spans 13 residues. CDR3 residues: CASSVVGSTEAFF. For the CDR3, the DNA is TGTGCCAGCAGCGTAGTTGGCAGCACTGAAGCTTTCTTT.

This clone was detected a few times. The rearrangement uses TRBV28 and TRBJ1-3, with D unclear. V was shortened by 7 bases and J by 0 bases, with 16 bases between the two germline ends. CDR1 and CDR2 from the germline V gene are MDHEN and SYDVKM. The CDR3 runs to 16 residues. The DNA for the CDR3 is TGTGCCAGCATATCCCTCGGGGTCGCCTCTGGAAACACCATATATTTT. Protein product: CASISLGVASGNTIYF.

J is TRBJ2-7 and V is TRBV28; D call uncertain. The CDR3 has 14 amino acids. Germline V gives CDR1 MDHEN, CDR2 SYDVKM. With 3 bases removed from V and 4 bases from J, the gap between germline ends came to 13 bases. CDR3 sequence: CASSLGRSFYEQYF. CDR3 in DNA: TGTGCCAGCAGTTTGGGCAGATCCTTTTACGAGCAGTACTTC.

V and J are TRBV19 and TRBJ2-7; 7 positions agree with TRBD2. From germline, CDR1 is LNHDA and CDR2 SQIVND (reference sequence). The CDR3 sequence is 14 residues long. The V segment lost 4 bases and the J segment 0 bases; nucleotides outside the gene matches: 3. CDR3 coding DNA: TGTGCCAGTAGTAAACTAGCGTCCTCCTACGAGCAGTACTTC. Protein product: CASSKLASSYEQYF.

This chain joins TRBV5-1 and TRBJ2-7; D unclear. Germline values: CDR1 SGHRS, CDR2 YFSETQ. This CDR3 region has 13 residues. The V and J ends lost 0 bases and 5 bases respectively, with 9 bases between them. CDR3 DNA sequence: TGCGCCAGCAGCTTGGGTCGTGGGGACGAGCAGTACTTC. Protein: CASSLGRGDEQYF.

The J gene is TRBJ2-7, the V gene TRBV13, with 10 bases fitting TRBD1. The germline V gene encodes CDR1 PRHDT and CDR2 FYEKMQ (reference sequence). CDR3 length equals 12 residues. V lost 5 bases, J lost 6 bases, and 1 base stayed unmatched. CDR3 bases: TGTGCCAGCAGCCGGACAGGGGGCGAGCAGTACTTC. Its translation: CASSRTGGEQYF.

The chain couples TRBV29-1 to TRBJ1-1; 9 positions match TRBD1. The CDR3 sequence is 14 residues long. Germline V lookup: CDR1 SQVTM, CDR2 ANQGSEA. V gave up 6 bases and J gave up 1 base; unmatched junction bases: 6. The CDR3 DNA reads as TGCAGCGTAGACAGGGGGACTGGGAACACTGAAGCTTTCTTT. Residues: CSVDRGTGNTEAFF.

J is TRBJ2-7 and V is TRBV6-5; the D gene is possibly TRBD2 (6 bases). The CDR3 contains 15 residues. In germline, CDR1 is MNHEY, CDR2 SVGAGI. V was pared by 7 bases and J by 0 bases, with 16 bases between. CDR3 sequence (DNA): TGTGCCAGCAACCCGGGACTTGGGAGCTCCTACGAGCAGTACTTC. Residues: CASNPGLGSSYEQYF.

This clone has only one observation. CDR3 sequence: CASRTTGLGASGNTIYF. CDR3 nucleotides: TGTGCCAGCAGGACAACGGGGTTAGGGGCCTCTGGAAACACCATATATTTT. The V gene is TRBV27, the J gene TRBJ1-3, with TRBD1 as a possible D gene (5 bases). Germline-derived CDR1 and CDR2 are MNHEY and SMNVEV (reference sequence). V was clipped by 6 bases and J by 0 bases, with 18 bases between them. The CDR3 contains 17 residues.

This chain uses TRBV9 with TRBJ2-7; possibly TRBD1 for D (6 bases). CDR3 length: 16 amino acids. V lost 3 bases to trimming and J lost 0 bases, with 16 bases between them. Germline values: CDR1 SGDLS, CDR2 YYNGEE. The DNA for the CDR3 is TGTGCCAGCAGCGCGGGGACCCGGACAGACTCCTACGAGCAGTACTTC. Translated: CASSAGTRTDSYEQYF.

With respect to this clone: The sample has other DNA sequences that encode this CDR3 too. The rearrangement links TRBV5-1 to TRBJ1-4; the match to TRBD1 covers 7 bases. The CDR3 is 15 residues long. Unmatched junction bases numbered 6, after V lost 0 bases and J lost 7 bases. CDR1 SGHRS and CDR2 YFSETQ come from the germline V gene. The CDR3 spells CASSLGDRDSEKLFF. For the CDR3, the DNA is TGCGCCAGCAGCTTGGGAGACAGGGATTCTGAAAAACTGTTTTTT.

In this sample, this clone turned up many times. In nucleotides, the CDR3 is TGTGCCAGCAGCTTCTGGTCGGGACAGCCCCAGCATTTT. Protein sequence: CASSFWSGQPQHF. The V and J genes are TRBV7-2 and TRBJ1-5; no clear D. The germline V gene encodes CDR1 SGHTA and CDR2 FQGNSA. V was shortened by 3 bases and J by 7 bases, with 10 bases between the two germline ends. The CDR3 totals 13 residues.

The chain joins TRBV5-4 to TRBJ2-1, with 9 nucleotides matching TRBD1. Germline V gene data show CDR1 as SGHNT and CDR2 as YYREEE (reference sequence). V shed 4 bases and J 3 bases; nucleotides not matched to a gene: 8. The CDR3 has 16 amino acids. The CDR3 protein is CASSRVGQGVYNEQFF. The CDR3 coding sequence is TGTGCCAGCAGCCGTGTGGGACAGGGAGTCTACAATGAGCAGTTCTTC. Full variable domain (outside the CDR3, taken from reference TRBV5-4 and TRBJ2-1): ETGVTQSPTHLIKTRGQQVTLRCSSQSGHNTVSWYQQALGQGPQFIFQYYREEENGRGNFPPRFSGLQFPNYSSELNVNALELDDSALYLCASSRVGQGVYNEQFFGPGTRLTVL.

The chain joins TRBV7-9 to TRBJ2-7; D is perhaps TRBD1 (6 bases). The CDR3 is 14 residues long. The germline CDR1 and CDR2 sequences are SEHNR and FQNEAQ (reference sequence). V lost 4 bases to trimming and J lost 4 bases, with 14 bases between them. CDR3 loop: CASSSGGQTYEQYF. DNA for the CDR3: TGTGCCAGCAGCTCAGGCGGACAGACGTACGAGCAGTACTTC.